This T cell receptor (beta chain) was documented in a study of beta chain features in type 1 diabetes. The overall study: Patients did not differ from healthy donors in age, gender or cell yield.

This clone appeared a few times. Its antigen is unidentified. The CDR3 spans 14 residues. From germline, CDR1 is MNHEY and CDR2 SVGAGI. The germline V and J ends were trimmed by 6 bases and 2 bases, with 10 bases remaining between them. The sequenced template was cDNA made from the entire isolated RNA. Libraries were prepared by immunoSEQ multiplex PCR; TCRdb keeps only in-frame clonotypes and omits some of them. The top ten clones hold around 0.44% of a sample with around 340,000 clones, less than 9.5% of them seen once. Study observations and caveats: No resolution was reached here on whether HLA type influences TCRB rearrangement. Naive, central memory and Treg TCRB repertoires appeared more alike in patients than in healthy donors.

This receptor was obtained from a woman younger than 35 in good health. The source material was central memory CD4+ T cells from blood. The genes are TRBV6-5 and TRBJ2-2; D remains ambiguous. This chain's CDR3 is CASRPHSNTGELFF. The CDR3 DNA reads as TGTGCCAGCAGACCTCACTCTAACACCGGGGAGCTGTTTTTT.